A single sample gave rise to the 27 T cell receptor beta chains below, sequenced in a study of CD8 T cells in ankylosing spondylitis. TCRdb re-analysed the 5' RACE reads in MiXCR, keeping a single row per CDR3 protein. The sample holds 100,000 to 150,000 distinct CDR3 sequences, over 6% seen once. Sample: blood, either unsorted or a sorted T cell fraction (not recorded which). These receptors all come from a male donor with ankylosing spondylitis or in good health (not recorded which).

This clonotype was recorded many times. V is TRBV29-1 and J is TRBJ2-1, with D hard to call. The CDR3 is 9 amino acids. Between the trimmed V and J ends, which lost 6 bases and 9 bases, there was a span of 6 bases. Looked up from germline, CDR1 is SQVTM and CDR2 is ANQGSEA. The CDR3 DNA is TGCAGCGTAGCCGGTGAGCAGTTCTTC. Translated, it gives CSVAGEQFF.

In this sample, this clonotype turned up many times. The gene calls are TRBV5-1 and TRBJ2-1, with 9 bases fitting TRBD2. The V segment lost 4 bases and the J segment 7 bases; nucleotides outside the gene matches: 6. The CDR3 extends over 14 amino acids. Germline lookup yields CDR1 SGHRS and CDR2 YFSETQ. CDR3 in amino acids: CASSKAGGGNEQFF. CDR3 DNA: TGCGCCAGCAGCAAAGCGGGGGGCGGGAATGAGCAGTTCTTC.

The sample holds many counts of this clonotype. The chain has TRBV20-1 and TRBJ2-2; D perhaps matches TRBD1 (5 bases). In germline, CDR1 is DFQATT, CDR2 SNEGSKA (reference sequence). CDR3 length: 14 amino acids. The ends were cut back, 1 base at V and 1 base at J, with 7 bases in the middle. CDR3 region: CSARGRVNTGELFF. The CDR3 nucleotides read TGCAGTGCTAGAGGCAGGGTGAACACCGGGGAGCTGTTTTTT.

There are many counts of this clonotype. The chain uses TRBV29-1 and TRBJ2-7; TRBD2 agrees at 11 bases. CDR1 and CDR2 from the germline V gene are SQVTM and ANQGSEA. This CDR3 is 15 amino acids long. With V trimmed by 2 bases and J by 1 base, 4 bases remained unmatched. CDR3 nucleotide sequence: TGCAGCGTTGAATTCCTAGCGGGGGGATCCTACGAGCAGTACTTC. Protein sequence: CSVEFLAGGSYEQYF.

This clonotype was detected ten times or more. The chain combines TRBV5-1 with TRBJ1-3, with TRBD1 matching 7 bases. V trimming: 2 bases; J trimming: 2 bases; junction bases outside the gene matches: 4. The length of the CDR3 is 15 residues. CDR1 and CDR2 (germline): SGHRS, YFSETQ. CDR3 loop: CASSFITGAGNTIYF. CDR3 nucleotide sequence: TGCGCCAGCAGCTTCATTACAGGGGCTGGAAACACCATATATTTT.

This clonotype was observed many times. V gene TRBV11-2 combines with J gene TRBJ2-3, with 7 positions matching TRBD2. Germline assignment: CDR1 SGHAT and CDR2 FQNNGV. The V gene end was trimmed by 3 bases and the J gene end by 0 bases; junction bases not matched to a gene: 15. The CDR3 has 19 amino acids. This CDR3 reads CASSFIRLSGTYSTDTQYF. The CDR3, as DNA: TGTGCCAGCAGCTTCATAAGACTAAGCGGGACCTATAGCACAGATACGCAGTATTTT.

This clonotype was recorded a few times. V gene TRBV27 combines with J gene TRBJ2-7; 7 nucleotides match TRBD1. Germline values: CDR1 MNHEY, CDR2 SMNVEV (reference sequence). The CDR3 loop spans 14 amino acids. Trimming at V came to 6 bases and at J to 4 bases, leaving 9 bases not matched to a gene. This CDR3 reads CASRATGTVYEQYF. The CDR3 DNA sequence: TGTGCCAGCAGAGCCACCGGGACAGTTTACGAGCAGTACTTC.

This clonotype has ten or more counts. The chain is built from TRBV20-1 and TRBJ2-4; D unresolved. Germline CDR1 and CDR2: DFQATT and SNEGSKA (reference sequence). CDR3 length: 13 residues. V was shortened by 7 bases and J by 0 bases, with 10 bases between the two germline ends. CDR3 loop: CSVPRVAKNIQYF. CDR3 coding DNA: TGCAGTGTCCCAAGAGTAGCCAAAAACATTCAGTACTTC.

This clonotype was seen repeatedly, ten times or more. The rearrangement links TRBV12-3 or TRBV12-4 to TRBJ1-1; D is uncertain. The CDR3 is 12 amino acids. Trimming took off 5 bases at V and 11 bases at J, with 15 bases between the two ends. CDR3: CASSLDPQTAFF. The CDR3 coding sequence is TGTGCCAGCAGTCTGGACCCTCAGACGGCTTTCTTT.

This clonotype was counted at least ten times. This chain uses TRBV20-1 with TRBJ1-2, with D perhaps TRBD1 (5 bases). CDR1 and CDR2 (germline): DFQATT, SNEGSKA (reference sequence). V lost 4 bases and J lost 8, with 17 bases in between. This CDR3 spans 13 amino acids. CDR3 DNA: TGCAGTGCTAAACAGGCGAGTTTACTCGGCTACACCTTC. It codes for CSAKQASLLGYTF.

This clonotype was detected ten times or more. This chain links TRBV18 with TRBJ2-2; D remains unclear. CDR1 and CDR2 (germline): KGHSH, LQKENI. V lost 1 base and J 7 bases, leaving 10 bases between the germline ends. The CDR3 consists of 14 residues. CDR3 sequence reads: CASSPQGSSGELFF. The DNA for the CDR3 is TGTGCCAGCTCACCACAGGGCAGCAGCGGGGAGCTGTTTTTT.

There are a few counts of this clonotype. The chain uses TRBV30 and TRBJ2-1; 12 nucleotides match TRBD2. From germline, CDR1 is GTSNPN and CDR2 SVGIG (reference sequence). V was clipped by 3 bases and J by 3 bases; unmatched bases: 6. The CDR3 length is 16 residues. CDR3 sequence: CAWRDILAGGYNEQFF. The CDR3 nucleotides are TGTGCCTGGAGAGATATACTAGCGGGAGGCTACAATGAGCAGTTCTTC.

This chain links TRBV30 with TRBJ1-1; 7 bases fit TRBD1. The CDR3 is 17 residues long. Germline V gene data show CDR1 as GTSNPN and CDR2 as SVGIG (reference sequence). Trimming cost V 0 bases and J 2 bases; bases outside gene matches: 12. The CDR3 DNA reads TGTGCCTGGAGTGTCTCTCTTGGGTGGACAGGCAACACTGAAGCTTTCTTT. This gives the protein CAWSVSLGWTGNTEAFF.

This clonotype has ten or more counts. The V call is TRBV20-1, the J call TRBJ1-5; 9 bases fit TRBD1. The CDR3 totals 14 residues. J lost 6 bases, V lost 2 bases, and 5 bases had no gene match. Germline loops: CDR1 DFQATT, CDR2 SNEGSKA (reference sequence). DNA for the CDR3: TGCAGTGCTAGACCGGGACAGGGAGGTCAGCCCCAGCATTTT. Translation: CSARPGQGGQPQHF.

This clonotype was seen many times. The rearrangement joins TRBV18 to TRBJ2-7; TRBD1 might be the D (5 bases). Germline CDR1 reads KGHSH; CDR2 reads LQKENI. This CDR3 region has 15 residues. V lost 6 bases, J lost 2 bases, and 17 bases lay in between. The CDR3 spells CASSQQSTGPYEQYF. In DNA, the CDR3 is TGTGCCAGCTCCCAGCAGTCCACAGGACCCTACGAGCAGTACTTC.

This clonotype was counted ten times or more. The CDR3 reads CAIRTDTYEQYF. CDR3 sequence (DNA): TGTGCCATCAGGACCGACACCTACGAGCAGTACTTC. The V and J genes are TRBV10-3 and TRBJ2-7; D gene uncertain. Per the germline V gene, CDR1 is ENHRY and CDR2 is SYGVKD. The CDR3 covers 12 residues. The germline V and J ends were trimmed by 6 bases and 2 bases, with 8 bases remaining between them.

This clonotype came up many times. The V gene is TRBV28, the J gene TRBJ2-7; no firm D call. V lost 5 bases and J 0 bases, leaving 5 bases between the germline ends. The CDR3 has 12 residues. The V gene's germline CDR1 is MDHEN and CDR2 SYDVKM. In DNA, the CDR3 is TGTGCCAGCAGTGTCTCCTCCTACGAGCAGTACTTC. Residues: CASSVSSYEQYF.

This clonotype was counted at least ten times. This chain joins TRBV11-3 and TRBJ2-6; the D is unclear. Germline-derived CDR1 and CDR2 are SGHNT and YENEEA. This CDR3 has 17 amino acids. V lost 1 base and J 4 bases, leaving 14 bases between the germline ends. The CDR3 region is CASSLVMKGEGANVLTF. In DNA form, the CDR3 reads TGTGCCAGCAGCTTAGTGATGAAGGGTGAAGGGGCCAACGTCCTGACTTTC.

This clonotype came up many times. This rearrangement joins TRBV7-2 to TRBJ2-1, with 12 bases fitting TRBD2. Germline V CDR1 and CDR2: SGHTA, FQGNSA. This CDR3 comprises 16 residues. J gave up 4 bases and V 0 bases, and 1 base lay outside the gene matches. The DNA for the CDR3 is TGTGCCAGCAGCTTAGCCGGGACTAGCGGGTACAATGAGCAGTTCTTC. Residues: CASSLAGTSGYNEQFF. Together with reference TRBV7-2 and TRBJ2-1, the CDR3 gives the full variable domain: GAGVSQSPSNKVTEKGKDVELRCDPISGHTALYWYRQSLGQGLEFLIYFQGNSAPDKSGLPSDRFSAERTGGSVSTLTIQRTQQEDSAVYLCASSLAGTSGYNEQFFGPGTRLTVL.

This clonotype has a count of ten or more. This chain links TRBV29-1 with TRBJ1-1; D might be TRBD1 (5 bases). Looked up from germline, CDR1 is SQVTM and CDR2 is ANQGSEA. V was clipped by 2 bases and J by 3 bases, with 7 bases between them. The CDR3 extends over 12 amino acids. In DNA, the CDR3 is TGCAGCGTTGAATCGGGGGACACTGAAGCTTTCTTT. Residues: CSVESGDTEAFF.

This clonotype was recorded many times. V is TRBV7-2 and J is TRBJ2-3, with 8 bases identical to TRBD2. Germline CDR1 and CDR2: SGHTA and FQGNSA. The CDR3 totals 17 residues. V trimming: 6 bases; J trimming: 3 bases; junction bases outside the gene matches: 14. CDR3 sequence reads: CASSSVGGDLFTDTQYF. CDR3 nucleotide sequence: TGTGCCAGCAGTTCGGTCGGGGGGGATTTATTTACAGATACGCAGTATTTT.

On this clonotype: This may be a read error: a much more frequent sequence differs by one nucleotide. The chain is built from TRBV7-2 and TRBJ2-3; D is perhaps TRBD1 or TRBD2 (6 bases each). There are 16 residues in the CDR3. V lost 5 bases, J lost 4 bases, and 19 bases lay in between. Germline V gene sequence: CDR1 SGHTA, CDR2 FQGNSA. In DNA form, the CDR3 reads TGTGCCAGCAGCCCCCGGAGGGGGACGCGGGCAGATACGCAGTATTTT. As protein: CASSPRRGTRADTQYF. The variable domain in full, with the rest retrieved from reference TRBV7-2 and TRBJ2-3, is GAGVSQSPSNKVTEKGKDVELRCDPISGHTALYWYRQSLGQGLEFLIYFQGNSAPDKSGLPSDRFSAERTGGSVSTLTIQRTQQEDSAVYLCASSPRRGTRADTQYFGPGTRLTVL.

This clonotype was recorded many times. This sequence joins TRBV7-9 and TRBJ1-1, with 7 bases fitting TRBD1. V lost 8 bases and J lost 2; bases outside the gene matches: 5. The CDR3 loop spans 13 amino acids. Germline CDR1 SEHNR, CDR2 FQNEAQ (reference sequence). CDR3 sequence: CASRDRLNTEAFF. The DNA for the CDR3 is TGTGCCAGCCGGGACAGATTAAACACTGAAGCTTTCTTT.

In nucleotides, the CDR3 is TGTGCCAGCAGTGAAGCGGGGAGCTCCTACGAGCAGTACTTC. As protein: CASSEAGSSYEQYF. This sequence joins TRBV6-1 and TRBJ2-7; perhaps TRBD2 as D (5 bases). This CDR3 contains 14 residues. The germline gives CDR1 MNHNS, CDR2 SASEGT. V shed 0 bases and J shed 0 bases, with 6 bases lying between them.

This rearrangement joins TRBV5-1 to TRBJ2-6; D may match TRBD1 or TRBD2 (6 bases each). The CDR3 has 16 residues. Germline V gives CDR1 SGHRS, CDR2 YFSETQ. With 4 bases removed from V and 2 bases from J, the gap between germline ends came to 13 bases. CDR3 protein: CASSPGGGAGANVLTF. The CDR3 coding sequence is TGCGCCAGCAGCCCCGGAGGGGGAGCTGGGGCCAACGTCCTGACTTTC. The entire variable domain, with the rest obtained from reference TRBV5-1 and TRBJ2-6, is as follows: KAGVTQTPRYLIKTRGQQVTLSCSPISGHRSVSWYQQTPGQGLQFLFEYFSETQRNKGNFPGRFSGRQFSNSRSEMNVSTLELGDSALYLCASSPGGGAGANVLTFGAGSRLTVL.

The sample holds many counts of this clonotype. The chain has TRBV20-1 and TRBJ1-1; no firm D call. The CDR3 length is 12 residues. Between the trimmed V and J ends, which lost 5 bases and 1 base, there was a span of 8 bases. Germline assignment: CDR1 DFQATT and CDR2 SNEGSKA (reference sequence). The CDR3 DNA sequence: TGCAGTGCTGTAGATCCGAACACTGAAGCTTTCTTT. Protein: CSAVDPNTEAFF.

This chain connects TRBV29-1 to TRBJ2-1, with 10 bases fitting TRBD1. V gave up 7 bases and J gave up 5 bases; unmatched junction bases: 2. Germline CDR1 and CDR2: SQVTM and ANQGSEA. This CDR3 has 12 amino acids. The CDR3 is CSAGTGDNEQFF. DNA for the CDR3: TGCAGCGCCGGGACAGGGGACAATGAGCAGTTCTTC.